The next 17 T cell receptor beta chains were all read from a single sample in a study of blood T cell repertoires in COVID-19. Clones were sequenced by immunoSEQ multiplex PCR, and TCRdb holds only the in-frame ones, with some missing. The table includes about 38,000 clones, 87% detected once. The sample was peripheral blood. The receptors shown here come from a man in his forties or fifties with active or convalescent COVID-19.

The chain couples TRBV2 to TRBJ2-1; 10 bases fit TRBD2. With 6 bases clipped from V and 9 bases from J, the junction kept 11 bases outside the gene matches. CDR1 and CDR2 from the germline V gene are SNHLY and FYNNEI. This CDR3 is built from 15 residues. CDR3 DNA sequence: TGTGCCAGCAGGGGACTCAGCGGGGGGGCAGTTGAGCAGTTCTTC. Its protein product is CASRGLSGGAVEQFF.

The rearrangement uses TRBV7-9 and TRBJ1-4; 9 bases line up with TRBD1. Trimming removed 5 bases from V and 0 bases from J; junction bases left unmatched: 1. CDR3 length: 15 residues. Germline V lookup: CDR1 SEHNR, CDR2 FQNEAQ (reference sequence). CDR3: CASSNRGPTNEKLFF. CDR3 sequence (DNA): TGTGCCAGCAGCAACAGGGGGCCAACTAATGAAAAACTGTTTTTT. Filled out from reference TRBV7-9 and TRBJ1-4, the complete variable domain reads DTGVSQNPRHKITKRGQNVTFRCDPISEHNRLYWYRQTLGQGPEFLTYFQNEAQLEKSRLLSDRFSAERPKGSFSTLEIQRTEQGDSAMYLCASSNRGPTNEKLFFGSGTQLSVL.

The rearrangement uses TRBV7-2 and TRBJ2-1; D is perhaps TRBD1 (6 bases). The length of the CDR3 is 14 residues. The germline CDR1 and CDR2 sequences are SGHTA and FQGNSA. Trimming removed 5 bases at V and 2 bases at J, with 10 bases between. The CDR3 bases are TGTGCCAGCAGCGCGAGGGGGACCTACAATGAGCAGTTCTTC. Its translation: CASSARGTYNEQFF. Looking up the rest from reference TRBV7-2 and TRBJ2-1 gives the full variable domain: GAGVSQSPSNKVTEKGKDVELRCDPISGHTALYWYRQSLGQGLEFLIYFQGNSAPDKSGLPSDRFSAERTGGSVSTLTIQRTQQEDSAVYLCASSARGTYNEQFFGPGTRLTVL.

The gene calls are TRBV5-4 and TRBJ2-5, with 7 bases fitting TRBD1. The germline V gene has CDR1 SGHNT and CDR2 YYREEE (reference sequence). The CDR3 covers 13 residues. Trimming at V came to 5 bases and at J to 5 bases, leaving 6 bases not matched to a gene. The CDR3 DNA follows: TGTGCCAGCAGTCGCGACAGGGATGAGACCCAGTACTTC. Translated, it gives CASSRDRDETQYF.

The chain couples TRBV15 to TRBJ2-2; D possibly corresponds to TRBD2 (6 bases). This CDR3 has 16 residues. Per the germline V gene, CDR1 is LNHNV and CDR2 is YYDKDF (reference sequence). The V gene lost 5 bases and the J gene lost 4 bases, with 17 bases spanning the gap. For the CDR3, the DNA is TGTGCCACCAGCCCCAGTGGGGGGAGTAGCACCGGGGAGCTGTTTTTT. As protein: CATSPSGGSSTGELFF.

V gene TRBV7-3 combines with J gene TRBJ1-6; TRBD1 is a possible D gene (6 bases). The CDR3 is 15 amino acids. Germline V gives CDR1 SGHTA, CDR2 FQGTGA. V was trimmed by 3 bases and J by 0 bases, leaving 6 bases between them. CDR3 sequence reads: CASSLDSSYNSPLHF. The CDR3 DNA sequence: TGTGCCAGCAGCTTGGACAGCTCCTATAATTCACCCCTCCACTTT.

This clone was observed a handful of times. The J gene is TRBJ1-2, the V gene TRBV5-4; D gene unclear. V dropped 0 bases and J dropped 0 bases, with 9 bases sitting between them. CDR3 length equals 15 residues. Germline V gives CDR1 SGHNT, CDR2 YYREEE (reference sequence). CDR3 coding DNA: TGTGCCAGCAGCTTGGCTGGCAGGCCTAACTATGGCTACACCTTC. Translation gives CASSLAGRPNYGYTF.

This clone was observed a handful of times. The chain recombines TRBV7-3 with TRBJ1-6; TRBD1 is a possible D gene (5 bases). CDR1 is SGHTA and CDR2 is FQGTGA in the germline V gene. The CDR3 covers 14 residues. V lost 5 bases, J lost 9 bases, and 14 bases lay in between. CDR3 residues: CASSTGTSGSPLHF. The CDR3 bases are TGTGCCAGCAGCACCGGGACTTCTGGTTCACCCCTCCACTTT.

The gene calls are TRBV18 and TRBJ1-1, with a tentative D call TRBD1 (5 bases). The CDR3 has 15 amino acids. From germline, CDR1 is KGHSH and CDR2 LQKENI. V lost 3 bases and J lost 4, with 15 bases in between. The CDR3 coding sequence is TGTGCCAGCTCACCTCCCTCAGCAGGGCTCACTGAAGCTTTCTTT. It yields the protein CASSPPSAGLTEAFF.

A few counts support this clone. The V call is TRBV7-9, the J call TRBJ2-7; D unclear. V was pared by 5 bases and J by 0 bases, with 11 bases between. Per germline, CDR1 SEHNR and CDR2 FQNEAQ (reference sequence). This CDR3 has 14 amino acids. CDR3 amino acids: CASSPDWSSYEQYF. DNA of the CDR3: TGTGCCAGCAGCCCTGACTGGAGCTCCTACGAGCAGTACTTC.

The chain links TRBV11-2 to TRBJ2-5, with a tentative D call TRBD1 (5 bases). There are 14 residues in the CDR3. Trimming cost V 1 base and J 4 bases, with 10 bases left between them. The germline CDR1 and CDR2 sequences are SGHAT and FQNNGV. CDR3 coding DNA: TGTGCCAGCAGCTTAGCGGCAGGGCGAGAGACCCAGTACTTC. This codes for CASSLAAGRETQYF.

V usage is TRBV7-9 and J usage is TRBJ2-7, with D possibly matching TRBD1 (6 bases). In germline, CDR1 is SEHNR, CDR2 FQNEAQ (reference sequence). The CDR3 covers 16 residues. V lost 1 base to trimming and J lost 0 bases, with 13 bases between them. The CDR3 coding sequence is TGTGCCAGCAGCTTAGAGGCAGGGGAAGGCTCCTACGAGCAGTACTTC. It yields the protein CASSLEAGEGSYEQYF.

The genes are TRBV9 and TRBJ1-3; 9 nucleotides match TRBD1. The J segment lost 2 bases and the V segment lost 2 bases, leaving 5 bases of the junction unmatched. The CDR3 is made up of 16 amino acids. CDR1 and CDR2 from the germline V gene are SGDLS and YYNGEE. CDR3 protein: CASSVDTGGTGNTIYF. CDR3 DNA sequence: TGTGCCAGCAGCGTGGATACAGGGGGCACTGGAAACACCATATATTTT.

This sequence joins TRBV19 and TRBJ2-1; TRBD1 aligns across 7 bases. The germline CDR1 and CDR2 sequences are LNHDA and SQIVND (reference sequence). V dropped 1 base and J dropped 10; count of bases not matched to a gene: 4. This CDR3 contains 13 residues. CDR3 bases: TGTGCCAGTAGTATAGTACAGGGGATGGAGCAGTTCTTC. It translates to CASSIVQGMEQFF.

V is TRBV24-1 and J is TRBJ1-2; no definite D call. The V end lost 4 bases, the J end lost 3 bases, and 11 bases lay between the germline ends. Per germline, CDR1 KGHDR and CDR2 SFDVKD. CDR3 length: 14 residues. The CDR3 DNA is TGTGCCACCAGTGAATCAACTTACGACTATGGCTACACCTTC. This encodes CATSESTYDYGYTF.

V is TRBV6-6 and J is TRBJ1-3; possibly TRBD1 for D (5 bases). The CDR3 extends over 12 amino acids. Germline loops: CDR1 MNHNY, CDR2 SVGAGI (reference sequence). The V end lost 2 bases, the J end lost 6 bases, and 5 bases lay between the germline ends. The CDR3 loop reads CASSYGQNTIYF. The CDR3 DNA follows: TGTGCCAGCAGTTACGGACAAAACACCATATATTTT.

This chain uses TRBV12-5 with TRBJ1-1; possibly TRBD1 for D (6 bases). Trimming pared 5 bases from V and 1 base from J, leaving 14 bases between. This CDR3 comprises 15 residues. Germline CDR1 and CDR2: LGHNT and FRNRAP. CDR3 sequence reads: CASGPEGGQNTEAFF. The CDR3 nucleotides read TGTGCTAGTGGTCCTGAAGGGGGACAGAACACTGAAGCTTTCTTT.